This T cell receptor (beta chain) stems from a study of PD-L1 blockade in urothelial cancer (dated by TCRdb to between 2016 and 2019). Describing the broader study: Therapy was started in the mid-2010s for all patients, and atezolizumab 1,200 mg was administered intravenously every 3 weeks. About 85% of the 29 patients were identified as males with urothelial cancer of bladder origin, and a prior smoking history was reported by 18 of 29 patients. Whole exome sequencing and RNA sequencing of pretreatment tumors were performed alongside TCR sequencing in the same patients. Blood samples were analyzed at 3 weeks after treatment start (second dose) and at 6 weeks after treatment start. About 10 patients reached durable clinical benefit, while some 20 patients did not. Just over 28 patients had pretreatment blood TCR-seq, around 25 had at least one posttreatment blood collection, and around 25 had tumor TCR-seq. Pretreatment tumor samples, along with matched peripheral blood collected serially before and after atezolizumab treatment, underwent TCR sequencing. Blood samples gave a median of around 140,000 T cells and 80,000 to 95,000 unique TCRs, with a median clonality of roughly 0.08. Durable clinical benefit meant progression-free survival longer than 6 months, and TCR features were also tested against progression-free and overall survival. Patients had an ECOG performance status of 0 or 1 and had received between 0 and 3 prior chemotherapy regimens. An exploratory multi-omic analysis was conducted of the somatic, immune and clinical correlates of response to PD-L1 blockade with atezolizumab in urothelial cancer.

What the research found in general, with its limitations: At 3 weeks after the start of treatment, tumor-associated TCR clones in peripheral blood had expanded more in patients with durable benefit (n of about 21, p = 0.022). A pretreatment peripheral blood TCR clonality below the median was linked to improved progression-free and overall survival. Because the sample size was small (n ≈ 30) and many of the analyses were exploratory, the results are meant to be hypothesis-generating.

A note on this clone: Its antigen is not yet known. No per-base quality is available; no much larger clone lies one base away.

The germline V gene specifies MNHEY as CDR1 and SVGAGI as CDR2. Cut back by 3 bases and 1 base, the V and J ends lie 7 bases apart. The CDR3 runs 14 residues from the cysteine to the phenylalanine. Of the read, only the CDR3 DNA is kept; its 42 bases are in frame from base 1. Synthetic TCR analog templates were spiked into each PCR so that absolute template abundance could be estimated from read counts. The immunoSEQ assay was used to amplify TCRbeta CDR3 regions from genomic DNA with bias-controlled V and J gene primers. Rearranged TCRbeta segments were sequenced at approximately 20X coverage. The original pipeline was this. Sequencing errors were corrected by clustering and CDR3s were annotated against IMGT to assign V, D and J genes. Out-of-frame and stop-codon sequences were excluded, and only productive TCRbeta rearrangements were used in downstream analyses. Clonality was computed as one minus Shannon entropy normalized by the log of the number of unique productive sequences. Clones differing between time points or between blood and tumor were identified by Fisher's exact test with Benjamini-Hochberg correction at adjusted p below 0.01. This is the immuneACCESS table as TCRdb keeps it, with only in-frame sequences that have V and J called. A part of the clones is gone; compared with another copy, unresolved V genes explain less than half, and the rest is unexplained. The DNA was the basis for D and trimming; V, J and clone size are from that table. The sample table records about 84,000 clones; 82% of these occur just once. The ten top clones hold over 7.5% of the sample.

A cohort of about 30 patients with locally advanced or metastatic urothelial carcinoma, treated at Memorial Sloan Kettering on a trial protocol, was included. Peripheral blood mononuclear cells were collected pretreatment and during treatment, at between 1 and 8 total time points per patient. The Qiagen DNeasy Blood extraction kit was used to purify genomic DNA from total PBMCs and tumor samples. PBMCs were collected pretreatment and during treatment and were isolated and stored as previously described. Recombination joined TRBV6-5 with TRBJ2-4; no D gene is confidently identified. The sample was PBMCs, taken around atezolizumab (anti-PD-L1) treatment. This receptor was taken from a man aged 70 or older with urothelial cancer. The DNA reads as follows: TGTGCCAGCAGTTATAGCCGTGCCAAAAACATTCAGTACTTC. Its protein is CASSYSRAKNIQYF.